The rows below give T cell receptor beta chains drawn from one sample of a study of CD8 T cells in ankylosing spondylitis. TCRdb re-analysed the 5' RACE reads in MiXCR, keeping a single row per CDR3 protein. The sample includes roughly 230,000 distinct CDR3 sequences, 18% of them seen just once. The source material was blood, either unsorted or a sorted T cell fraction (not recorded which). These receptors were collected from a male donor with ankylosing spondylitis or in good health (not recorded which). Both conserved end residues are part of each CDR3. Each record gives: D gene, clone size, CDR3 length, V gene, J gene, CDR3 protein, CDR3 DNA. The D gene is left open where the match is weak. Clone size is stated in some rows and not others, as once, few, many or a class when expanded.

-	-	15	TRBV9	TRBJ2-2	CASSVGYGGDGELFF	TGTGCCAGCAGCGTAGGGTACGGCGGGGACGGGGAGCTGTTTTTT
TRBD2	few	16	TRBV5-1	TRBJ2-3	CASSQRLAGVADTQYF	TGCGCCAGCAGCCAACGACTAGCGGGAGTGGCAGATACGCAGTATTTT
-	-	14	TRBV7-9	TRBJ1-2	CASSSLQGAYGYTF	TGTGCCAGCAGCTCCTTACAGGGTGCCTATGGCTACACCTTC
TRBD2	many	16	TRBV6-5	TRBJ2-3	CASSYGAGGPTDTQYF	TGTGCCAGCAGTTACGGGGCGGGAGGGCCTACAGATACGCAGTATTTT
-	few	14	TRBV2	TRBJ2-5	CASGTGHHQETQYF	TGTGCCAGCGGGACTGGACACCACCAAGAGACCCAGTACTTC
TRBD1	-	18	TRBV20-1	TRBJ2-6	CSARFGDRVGPGANVLTF	TGCAGTGCTAGGTTTGGGGACAGGGTGGGGCCTGGGGCCAACGTCCTGACTTTC
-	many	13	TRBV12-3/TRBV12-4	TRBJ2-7	CASSVVGPYEQYF	TGTGCCAGCAGCGTTGTTGGGCCCTACGAGCAGTACTTC
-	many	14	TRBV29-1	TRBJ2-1	CSVELLADNNEQFF	TGCAGCGTTGAGCTGCTAGCAGACAACAATGAGCAGTTCTTC
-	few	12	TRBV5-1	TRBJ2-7	CASSGSLYEQYF	TGCGCCAGCAGCGGGAGTCTCTACGAGCAGTACTTC
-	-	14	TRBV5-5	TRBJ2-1	CASSPWSGYNEQFF	TGTGCCAGCAGCCCCTGGTCAGGATACAATGAGCAGTTCTTC
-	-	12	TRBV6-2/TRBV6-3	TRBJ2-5	CASSPQGETQYF	TGTGCCAGCAGCCCCCAGGGGGAGACCCAGTACTTC
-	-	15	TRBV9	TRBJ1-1	CASSPSGNINTEAFF	TGTGCCAGCAGCCCCTCGGGGAATATCAACACTGAAGCTTTCTTT
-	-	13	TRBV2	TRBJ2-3	CASRTDSTDTQYF	TGTGCCAGCAGGACAGACTCCACAGATACGCAGTATTTT
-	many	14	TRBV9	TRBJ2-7	CASSVGRAPYEQYF	TGTGCCAGCAGCGTAGGGCGGGCCCCCTACGAGCAGTACTTC
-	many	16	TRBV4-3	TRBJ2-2	CASSQGRTMNTGELFF	TGCGCCAGCAGCCAAGGGCGAACTATGAACACCGGGGAGCTGTTTTTT
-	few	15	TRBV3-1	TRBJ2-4	CASSQGGGGVIGMDF	TGTGCCAGCAGCCAAGGGGGAGGGGGCGTTATAGGCATGGACTTC
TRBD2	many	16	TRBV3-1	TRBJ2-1	CASSQESSGLTREQFF	TGTGCCAGCAGCCAAGAGTCTAGCGGTCTCACTAGGGAGCAGTTCTTC
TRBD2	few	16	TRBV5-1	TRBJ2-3	CASSWSLATSTDTQYF	TGCGCCAGCAGCTGGTCACTAGCGACTAGCACAGATACGCAGTATTTT
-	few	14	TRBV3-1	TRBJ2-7	CASNQEGSPYEQYF	TGTGCCAGCAACCAAGAGGGGTCGCCCTACGAGCAGTACTTC
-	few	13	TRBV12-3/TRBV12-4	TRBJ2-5	CASSLGPPETQYF	TGTGCCAGCAGTTTAGGCCCCCCAGAGACCCAGTACTTC
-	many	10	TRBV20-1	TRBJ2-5	CSAIRDQEAF	TGCAGTGCTATCCGGGACCAGGAGGCCTTC
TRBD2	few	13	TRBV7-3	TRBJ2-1	CASRSSGSNEQFF	TGTGCCAGCCGGAGTAGCGGGAGCAATGAGCAGTTCTTC